This TCR beta chain is from a study of T cells in localized non-small cell lung cancer. Assay used: immunoSEQ multiplex PCR; TCRdb lists only in-frame clones, some missing. The sample shows nearly 35,000 clones, about nine tenths of them seen only once. Notes on this clone: Its antigen is currently unknown.

General study findings and limits: T cell clonality was highest in uninvolved adjacent lung, above tumor.

This sequence originates from a woman aged 35 to 75 with stage I lung adenocarcinoma. This sample comprised peripheral blood, obtained before any cancer treatment.

The CDR3 bases are TGCGCCAGCAGCTTGGGGCTCCAACAGGGGGGCTCCTACAATGAGCAGTTCTTC. The encoded protein is CASSLGLQQGGSYNEQFF. J is TRBJ2-1 and V is TRBV5-1, with 8 bases matching TRBD1. The CDR3 sequence is 18 residues long. J lost 0 bases, V lost 0 bases, and 8 bases had no gene match. CDR1 SGHRS and CDR2 YFSETQ come from the germline V gene.